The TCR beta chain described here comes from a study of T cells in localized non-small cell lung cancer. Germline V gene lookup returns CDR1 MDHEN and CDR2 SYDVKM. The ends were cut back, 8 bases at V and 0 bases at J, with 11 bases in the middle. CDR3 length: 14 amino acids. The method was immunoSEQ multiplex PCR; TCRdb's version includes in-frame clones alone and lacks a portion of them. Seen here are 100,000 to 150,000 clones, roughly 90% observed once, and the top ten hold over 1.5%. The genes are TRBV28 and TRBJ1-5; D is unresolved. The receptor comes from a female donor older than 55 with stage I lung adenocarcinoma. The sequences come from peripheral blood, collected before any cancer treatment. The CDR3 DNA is TGTGCCAGCGGGTACAGCCGTAGCAATCAGCCCCAGCATTTT. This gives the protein CASGYSRSNQPQHF. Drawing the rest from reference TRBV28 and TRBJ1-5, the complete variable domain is DVKVTQSSRYLVKRTGEKVFLECVQDMDHENMFWYRQDPGLGLRLIYFSYDVKMKEKGDIPEGYSVSREKKERFSLILESASTNQTSMYLCASGYSRSNQPQHFGDGTRLSIL.